This T cell receptor (beta chain) emerged from a study of T cells expressing NK-cell markers. Study details: Repertoires of TCR beta were obtained from T cells sorted as CD3+CD56+NKG2C+, CD3+CD56+NKG2C- and CD3+CD56-NKG2C+.

This CDR3 contains 14 residues. The germline V gene has CDR1 SGHVS and CDR2 FQNEAQ. As to this clonotype: Its antigen is not identified.

Broader study findings: A handful of donors likewise had their CD3+CD56-NKG2C+ fraction led by these clonotypes. There remained a lack of clarity about HCMV specificity of expanded NKG2C+ T cell clones.

TCR beta cDNA was generated via 5'RACE template switching incorporating UMIs. TCRdb re-called the 5' RACE reads; every CDR3 protein appears as one record, without DNA. The sample has about 380,000 distinct CDR3 sequences. The V gene is TRBV7-8, the J gene TRBJ2-7; the TCRdb call, TRBD1, lacks DNA for checking. This receptor was taken from a man aged 18 to 70 in good health. The source material was blood T cells: a sorted CD56 or NKG2C T cell subset, CD4+ or CD8+ T cells, or bulk PBMC T cells (not recorded which). The CDR3: CASSLRDRAREQYF.